This TCR beta chain was found in a study of blood T cells in healthy people across ages. From germline, CDR1 is MNHNS and CDR2 SASEGT. The CDR3 loop spans 16 amino acids. V lost 7 bases and J 0 bases, leaving 18 bases between the germline ends. This clonotype was counted between two and nine times. PCR was performed a second time for roughly 6 to 12 cycles using a sample-barcoded 5' primer and a J-beta primer mix. Template switching added a 12-random-nucleotide identifier to every cDNA molecule. One entry per CDR3 protein results from TCRdb running MiXCR on the 5' RACE reads. The repertoire includes 1.5 million to 2 million distinct CDR3 sequences, around 36% of them detected once, and 10% to 12% sits in the top ten.

The chain joins TRBV6-1 to TRBJ1-1; D gene ambiguous. Source material: blood. The sequence derives from a young woman in good health. CDR3 amino acids: CASTKLATSMNTEAFF. The CDR3 DNA is TGTGCCAGCACCAAACTGGCTACGAGTATGAACACTGAAGCTTTCTTT.